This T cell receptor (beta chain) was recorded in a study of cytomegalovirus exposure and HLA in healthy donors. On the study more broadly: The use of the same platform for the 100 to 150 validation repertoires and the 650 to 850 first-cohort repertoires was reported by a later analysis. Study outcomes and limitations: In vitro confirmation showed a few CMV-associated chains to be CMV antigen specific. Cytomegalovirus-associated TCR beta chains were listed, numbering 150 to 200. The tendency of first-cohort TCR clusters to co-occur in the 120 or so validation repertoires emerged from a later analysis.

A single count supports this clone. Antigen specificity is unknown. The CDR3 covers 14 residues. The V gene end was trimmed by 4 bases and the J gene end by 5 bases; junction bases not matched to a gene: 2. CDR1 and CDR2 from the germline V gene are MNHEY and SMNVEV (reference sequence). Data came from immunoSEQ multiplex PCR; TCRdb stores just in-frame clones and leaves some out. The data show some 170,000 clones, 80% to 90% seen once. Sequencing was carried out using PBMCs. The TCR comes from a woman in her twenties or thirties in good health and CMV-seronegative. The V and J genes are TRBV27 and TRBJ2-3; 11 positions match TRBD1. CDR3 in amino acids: CASSWTGGEDTQYF. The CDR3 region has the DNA TGTGCCAGCAGTTGGACAGGGGGCGAAGATACGCAGTATTTT.